This T cell receptor (beta chain) was identified in a study of T cell repertoires in urothelial bladder cancer. Trimming left V 1 base short and J 7 bases short, with 11 bases between. The CDR3 is 14 residues long. Germline loops: CDR1 PRHDT, CDR2 FYEKMQ (reference sequence). Only in-frame clones appear in the TCRdb table, and some are missing; sequencing was by immunoSEQ multiplex PCR. The sample includes approximately 2,500 clones, around 68% of them seen just once. The rearrangement links TRBV13 to TRBJ2-1, with D maybe TRBD2 (5 bases). The sequence was collected from a human donor with a benign inflammatory bladder lesion. Material: bladder tissue. CDR3 in amino acids: CASSLEGVENEQFF. The CDR3 DNA sequence: TGTGCCAGCAGCTTAGAGGGAGTCGAAAATGAGCAGTTCTTC. The whole variable domain, filled in from reference TRBV13 and TRBJ2-1, reads AAGVIQSPRHLIKEKRETATLKCYPIPRHDTVYWYQQGPGQDPQFLISFYEKMQSDKGSIPDRFSAQQFSDYHSELNMSSLELGDSALYFCASSLEGVENEQFFGPGTRLTVL.